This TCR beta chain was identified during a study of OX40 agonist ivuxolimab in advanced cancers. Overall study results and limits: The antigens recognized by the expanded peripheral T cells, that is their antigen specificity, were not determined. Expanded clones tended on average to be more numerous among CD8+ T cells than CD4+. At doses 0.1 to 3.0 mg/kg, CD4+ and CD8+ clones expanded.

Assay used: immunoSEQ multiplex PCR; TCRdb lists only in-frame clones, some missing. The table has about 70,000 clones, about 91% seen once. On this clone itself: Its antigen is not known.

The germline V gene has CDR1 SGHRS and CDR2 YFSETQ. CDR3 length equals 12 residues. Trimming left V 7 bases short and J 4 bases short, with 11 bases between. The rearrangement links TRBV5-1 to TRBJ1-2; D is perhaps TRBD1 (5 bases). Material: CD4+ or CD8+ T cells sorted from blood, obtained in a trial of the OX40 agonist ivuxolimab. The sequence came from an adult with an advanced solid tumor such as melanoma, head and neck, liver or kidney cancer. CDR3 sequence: CASGDGGYGYTF. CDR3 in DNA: TGCGCCAGCGGGGACGGGGGCTATGGCTACACCTTC.